Presented here are 3 T cell receptor beta chains from one specimen sequenced in a study of control samples from healthy donors and cancer patients. Generated by immunoSEQ multiplex PCR, the TCRdb table keeps only in-frame clones and is missing some. The sample contains fewer than 90,000 clones, about 80% of which appear only once. Sample: blood. Receptor source: a man aged 50 to 59 in good health.

V is TRBV6-5 and J is TRBJ2-7; TRBD1 might be the D (6 bases). CDR1 and CDR2 from the germline V gene are MNHEY and SVGAGI. The CDR3 is 15 amino acids. Trimming shortened V by 1 base and J by 2 bases, and 12 bases separated the two germline ends. CDR3 sequence reads: CASSYWETGTYEQYF. The CDR3 DNA follows: TGTGCCAGCAGTTACTGGGAAACAGGGACCTACGAGCAGTACTTC.

J is TRBJ1-2 and V is TRBV9; no clear D. There are 13 residues in the CDR3. Trimming removed 0 bases from V and 5 bases from J, with 8 bases in between. CDR1 is SGDLS and CDR2 is YYNGEE in the germline V gene. The CDR3 region is CASSVVGEYGYTF. The CDR3 coding sequence is TGTGCCAGCAGCGTAGTTGGAGAATATGGCTACACCTTC.

This chain's CDR3 is CASSQDPSGPYEQYF. In DNA, the CDR3 is TGCGCCAGCAGCCAAGATCCTAGCGGACCCTACGAGCAGTACTTC. The chain joins TRBV4-3 to TRBJ2-7; the match to TRBD2 covers 7 bases. V dropped 0 bases and J dropped 2; count of bases not matched to a gene: 4. CDR1 is LGHNA and CDR2 is YSLEER in the germline V gene. CDR3 length: 15 amino acids.